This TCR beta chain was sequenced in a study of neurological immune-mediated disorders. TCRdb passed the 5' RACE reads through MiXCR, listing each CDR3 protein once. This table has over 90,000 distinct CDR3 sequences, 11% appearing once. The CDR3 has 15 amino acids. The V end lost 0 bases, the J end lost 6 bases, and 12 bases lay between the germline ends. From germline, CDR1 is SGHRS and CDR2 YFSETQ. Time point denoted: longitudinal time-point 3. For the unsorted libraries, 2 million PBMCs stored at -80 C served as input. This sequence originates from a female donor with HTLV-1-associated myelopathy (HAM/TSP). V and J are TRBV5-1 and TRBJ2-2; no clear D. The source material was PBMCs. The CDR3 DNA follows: TGCGCCAGCAGCTTGGCCGTCCTTGGCCCCGGGGAGCTGTTTTTT. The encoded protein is CASSLAVLGPGELFF.